This T cell receptor (beta chain) was recorded in a study of Ad26.COV2.S vaccination and SARS-CoV-2 variants. Study details: Of the COV1001 trial arms, the Ad26.COV2.S arm included the donor. Intramuscularly, Ad26.COV2.S was given either once or twice, 56 days apart.

Whole-study findings and limits: Spike-specific responses of CD8+ and CD4+ T cells were reported to display substantial breadth after vaccination.

With 2 bases removed from V and 9 bases from J, the gap between germline ends came to 14 bases. The CDR3 totals 15 residues. Germline assignment: CDR1 MNHEY and CDR2 SVGEGT. Regarding treatment: some 20 received Ad26.COV2.S at low or high dose, single or two shots; roughly five received placebo; per-sample allocation not given. After the first vaccine or placebo injection, samples were drawn on day 63. Libraries were prepared by immunoSEQ multiplex PCR; TCRdb keeps only in-frame clonotypes and omits some of them. This sample has 200,000 to 300,000 clones, with around 87% found just once. Worth noting for this clone: The antigen is undetermined.

The chain joins TRBV6-2 or TRBV6-3 to TRBJ1-6; D is unresolved. Sequenced here: peripheral blood, sampled in a trial of Ad26.COV2.S vaccine versus placebo. This clonotype was obtained from a person between 18 and 65 years old who received the Ad26.COV2.S COVID-19 vaccine or a placebo. CDR3 sequence reads: CASSYRSSGTSPLHF. Written as DNA, the CDR3 is TGTGCCAGCAGTTACAGGTCATCGGGTACTTCACCCCTCCACTTT.